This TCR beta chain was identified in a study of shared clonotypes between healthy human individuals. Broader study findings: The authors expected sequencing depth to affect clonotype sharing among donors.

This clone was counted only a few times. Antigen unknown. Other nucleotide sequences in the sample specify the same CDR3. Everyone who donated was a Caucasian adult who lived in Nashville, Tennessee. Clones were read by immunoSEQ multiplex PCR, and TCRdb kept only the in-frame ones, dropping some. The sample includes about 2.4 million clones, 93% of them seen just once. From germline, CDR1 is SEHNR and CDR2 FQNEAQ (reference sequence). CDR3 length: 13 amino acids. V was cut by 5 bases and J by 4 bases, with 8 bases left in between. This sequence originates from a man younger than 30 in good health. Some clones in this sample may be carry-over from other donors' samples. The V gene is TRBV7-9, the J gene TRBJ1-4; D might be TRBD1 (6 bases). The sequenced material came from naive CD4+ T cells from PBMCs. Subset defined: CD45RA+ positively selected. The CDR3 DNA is TGTGCCAGCAGCCTAGGGGGTAATGAAAAACTGTTTTTT. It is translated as CASSLGGNEKLFF.